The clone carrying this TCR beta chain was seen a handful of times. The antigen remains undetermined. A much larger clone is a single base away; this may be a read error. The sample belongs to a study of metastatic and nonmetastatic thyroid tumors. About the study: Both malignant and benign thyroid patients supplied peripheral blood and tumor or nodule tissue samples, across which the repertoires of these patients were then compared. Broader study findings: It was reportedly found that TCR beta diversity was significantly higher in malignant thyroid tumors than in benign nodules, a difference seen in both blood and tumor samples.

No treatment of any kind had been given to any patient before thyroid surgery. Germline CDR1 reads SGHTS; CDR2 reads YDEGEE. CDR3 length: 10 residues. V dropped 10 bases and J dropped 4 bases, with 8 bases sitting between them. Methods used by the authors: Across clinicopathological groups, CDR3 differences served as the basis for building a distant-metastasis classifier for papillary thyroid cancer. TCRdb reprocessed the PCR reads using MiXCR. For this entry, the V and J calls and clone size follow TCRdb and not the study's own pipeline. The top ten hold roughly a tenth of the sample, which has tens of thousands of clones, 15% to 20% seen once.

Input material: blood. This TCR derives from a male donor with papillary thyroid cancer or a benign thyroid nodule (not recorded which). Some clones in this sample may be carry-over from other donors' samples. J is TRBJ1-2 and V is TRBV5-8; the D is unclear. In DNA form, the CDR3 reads TGTGCCCCCGACCTCTATGGCTACACCTTC. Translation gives CAPDLYGYTF.